Following are 4 T cell receptor beta chains from one sample sequenced in a study of a mutant IDH1 vaccine in newly diagnosed glioma (dated by TCRdb to about 2021). Libraries were made using the immunoSEQ multiplex PCR assay. In TCRdb, the immuneACCESS table is reduced to in-frame sequences with V and J assigned. These tables do not hold every clone; where another copy was compared, an unresolved V gene accounts for under half, and the others remain unexplained. In this sample the table shows around 26,000 clones, 80% to 85% of which occur a single time. More than 15% of the sample belongs to the ten largest clones. The time point label for this specimen denotes: week 23, last vaccination. Each vaccine dose, consisting of 300 ug of a 20-mer mutant IDH1 peptide in Montanide, was administered subcutaneously with topical imiquimod. Their cognate antigens are unknown. The specimen comprised PBMCs, sampled from a glioma patient whose treatment included an IDH1 peptide vaccine. These receptors all stem from a woman aged 25 to 39 with glioma.

This rearrangement joins TRBV14 to TRBJ2-3; D perhaps matches TRBD2 (6 bases). Germline V CDR1 and CDR2: SGHDN, FVKESK. Trimming removed 1 base from V and 3 bases from J, with 11 bases in between. The CDR3 runs 15 residues. Written as DNA, the CDR3 is TGTGCCAGCAGCCAAGTTAGCGGAAAAACAGATACGCAGTATTTT. Its protein is CASSQVSGKTDTQYF. The variable domain in full, with the rest retrieved from reference TRBV14 and TRBJ2-3, is EAGVTQFPSHSVIEKGQTVTLRCDPISGHDNLYWYRRVMGKEIKFLLHFVKESKQDESGMPNNRFLAERTGGTYSTLKVQPAELEDSGVYFCASSQVSGKTDTQYFGPGTRLTVL.

This clone was seen only once. The chain combines TRBV9 with TRBJ2-1; the match to TRBD2 covers 7 bases. The CDR3 totals 14 residues. V shed 4 bases and J 8 bases; nucleotides not matched to a gene: 9. Per germline, CDR1 SGDLS and CDR2 YYNGEE. In DNA form, the CDR3 reads TGTGCCAGCAGCAAAGATGGGGGGAGGGATGAGCAGTTCTTC. It codes for CASSKDGGRDEQFF. Full variable domain (missing parts from reference TRBV9 and TRBJ2-1): DSGVTQTPKHLITATGQRVTLRCSPRSGDLSVYWYQQSLDQGLQFLIQYYNGEERAKGNILERFSAQQFPDLHSELNLSSLELGDSALYFCASSKDGGRDEQFFGPGTRLTVL.

This chain links TRBV5-5 with TRBJ1-5; TRBD1 agrees at 10 bases. Germline loops: CDR1 SGHKS, CDR2 YYEKEE (reference sequence). The trim removed 0 bases at V and 0 bases at J, leaving 6 bases unmatched. The CDR3 runs 18 residues. CDR3 coding DNA: TGTGCCAGCAGCTTGGCCTGGGACAGGGGCGTTAGCAATCAGCCCCAGCATTTT. Its protein is CASSLAWDRGVSNQPQHF.

J is TRBJ1-2 and V is TRBV4-1, with D hard to call. The ends were cut back, 3 bases at V and 3 bases at J, with 29 bases in the middle. CDR1 MGHRA and CDR2 YSYEKL come from the germline V gene. The length of the CDR3 is 20 residues. CDR3 DNA: TGCGCCAGCAGCCAGAAGGGTGGGCGGGAGCTTTCTCCAAAGGACTATGGCTACACCTTC. Protein: CASSQKGGRELSPKDYGYTF.